This TCR beta chain originates from a study of immune evolution from preneoplasia to lung adenocarcinoma. The CDR3 consists of 12 residues. Germline CDR1 is MRHNA and CDR2 is SNTAGT. V was clipped by 7 bases and J by 5 bases; unmatched bases: 4. Sequencing was performed with immunoSEQ multiplex PCR; in TCRdb, only in-frame clones are kept and a portion is missing. The sample records some 12,000 clones, roughly 84% being singletons. Sequenced sample: FFPE tissue from an adenomatous hyperplasia lung lesion. The sample's subset: atypical adenomatous hyperplasia (AAH), lung preneoplasia. The V call is TRBV6-4, the J call TRBJ2-7, with 8 bases identical to TRBD2. This clonotype was sampled from a person aged 45 to 69 with lung adenocarcinoma. CDR3 sequence: CASTKAGDEQYF. In DNA form, the CDR3 reads TGTGCCAGCACTAAAGCGGGGGACGAGCAGTACTTC.